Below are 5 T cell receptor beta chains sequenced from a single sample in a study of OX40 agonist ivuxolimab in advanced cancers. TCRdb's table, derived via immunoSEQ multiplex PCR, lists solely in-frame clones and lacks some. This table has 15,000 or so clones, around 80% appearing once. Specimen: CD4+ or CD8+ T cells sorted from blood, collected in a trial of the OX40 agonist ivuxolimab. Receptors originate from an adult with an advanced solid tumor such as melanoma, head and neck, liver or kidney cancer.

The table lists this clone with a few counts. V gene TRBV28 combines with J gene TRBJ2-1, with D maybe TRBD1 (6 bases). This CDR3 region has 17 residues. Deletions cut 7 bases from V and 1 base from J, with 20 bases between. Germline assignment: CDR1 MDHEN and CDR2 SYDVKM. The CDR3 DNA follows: TGTGCCAGCACCCAAGGGTCAGGGGTTATTTCCTACAATGAGCAGTTCTTC. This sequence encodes CASTQGSGVISYNEQFF.

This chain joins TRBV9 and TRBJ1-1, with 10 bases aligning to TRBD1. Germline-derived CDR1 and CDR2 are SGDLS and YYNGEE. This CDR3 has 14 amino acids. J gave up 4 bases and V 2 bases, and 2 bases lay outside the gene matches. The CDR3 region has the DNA TGTGCCAGCAGCGTTGGGACAGGGGCCACTGAAGCTTTCTTT. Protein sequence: CASSVGTGATEAFF.

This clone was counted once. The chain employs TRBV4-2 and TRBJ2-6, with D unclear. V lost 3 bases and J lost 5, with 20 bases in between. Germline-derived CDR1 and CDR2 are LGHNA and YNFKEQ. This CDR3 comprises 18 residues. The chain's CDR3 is CASSHVCKLQSRANVLTF. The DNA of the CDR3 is TGTGCCAGCAGCCATGTCTGCAAGTTACAAAGTCGGGCCAACGTCCTGACTTTC.

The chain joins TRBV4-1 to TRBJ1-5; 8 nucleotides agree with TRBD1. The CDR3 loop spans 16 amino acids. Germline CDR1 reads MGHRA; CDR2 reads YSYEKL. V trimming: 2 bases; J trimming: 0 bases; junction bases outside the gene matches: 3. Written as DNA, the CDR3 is TGCGCCAGCAGCCAATCGACAGGGGCTAGCAATCAGCCCCAGCATTTT. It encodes CASSQSTGASNQPQHF.

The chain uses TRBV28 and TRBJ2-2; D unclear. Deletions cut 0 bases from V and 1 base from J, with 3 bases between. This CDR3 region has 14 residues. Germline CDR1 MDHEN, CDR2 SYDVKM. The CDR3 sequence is CASSLWGNTGELFF. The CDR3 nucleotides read TGTGCCAGCAGTTTATGGGGGAACACCGGGGAGCTGTTTTTT.